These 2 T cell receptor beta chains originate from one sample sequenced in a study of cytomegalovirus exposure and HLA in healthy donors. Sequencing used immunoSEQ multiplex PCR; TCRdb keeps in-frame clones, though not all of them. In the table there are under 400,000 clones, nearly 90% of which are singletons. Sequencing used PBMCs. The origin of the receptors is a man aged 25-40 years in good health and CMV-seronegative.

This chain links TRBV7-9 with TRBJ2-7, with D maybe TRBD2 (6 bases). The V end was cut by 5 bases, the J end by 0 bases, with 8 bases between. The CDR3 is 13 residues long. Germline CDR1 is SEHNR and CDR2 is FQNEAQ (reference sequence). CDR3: CASSPTSSYEQYF. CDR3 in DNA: TGTGCCAGCAGCCCGACTAGCTCCTACGAGCAGTACTTC. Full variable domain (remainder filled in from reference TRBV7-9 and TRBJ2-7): DTGVSQNPRHKITKRGQNVTFRCDPISEHNRLYWYRQTLGQGPEFLTYFQNEAQLEKSRLLSDRFSAERPKGSFSTLEIQRTEQGDSAMYLCASSPTSSYEQYFGPGTRLTVT.

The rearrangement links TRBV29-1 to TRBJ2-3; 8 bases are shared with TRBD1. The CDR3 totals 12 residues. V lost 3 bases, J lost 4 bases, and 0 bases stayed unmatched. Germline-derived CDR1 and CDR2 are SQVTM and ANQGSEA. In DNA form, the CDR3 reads TGCAGCGTTGAGACAGGGGCAGATACGCAGTATTTT. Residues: CSVETGADTQYF.